These 5 T cell receptor beta chains came from one sample sequenced in a study of beta chain features in type 1 diabetes (dated by TCRdb to the late 2010s). To prepare the library, the immunoSEQ multiplex PCR assay was applied. The entire amount of isolated RNA was reverse transcribed using the High Capacity cDNA Reverse Transcription Kit, so the sequenced TCRB transcripts were expressed ones. The clones in this table, taken by TCRdb from immuneACCESS, are in-frame only. Not every clone is retained; where verified, under half of the shortfall comes from an unresolved V gene, and the cause of the rest is unknown. The sample yields hundreds of thousands of clones; 15% to 17% were counted once. The ten top clones hold about 0.086% of the sample. Source material: naive CD4+ T cells from blood. The cell subset or site label corresponds to: true naive CD4+ T cells. These receptors were obtained from a man in his late teens or twenties in good health.

A few counts support this clone. This rearrangement joins TRBV28 to TRBJ1-1, with a possible D match to TRBD1 (5 bases). Germline V gene sequence: CDR1 MDHEN, CDR2 SYDVKM. The CDR3 runs to 13 residues. Trimming took off 6 bases at V and 4 bases at J, with 12 bases between the two ends. CDR3 coding DNA: TGTGCCAGCAGCGCCGGGGGGTTCACTGAAGCTTTCTTT. Residues: CASSAGGFTEAFF.

The chain carries TRBV28 and TRBJ2-4; 7 bases map to TRBD2. Germline V gene lookup returns CDR1 MDHEN and CDR2 SYDVKM. The CDR3 extends over 15 amino acids. V was clipped by 7 bases and J by 4 bases; unmatched bases: 10. CDR3 loop: CASTRGGRGKNIQYF. The CDR3, as DNA: TGTGCCAGCACCCGGGGAGGGCGAGGGAAAAACATTCAGTACTTC.

This clone has just a few counts. This chain uses TRBV18 with TRBJ2-2, with 8 bases lining up with TRBD1. The CDR3 is 14 amino acids. The V and J ends lost 7 bases and 3 bases, in that order; junction bases with no gene match: 4. CDR1 is KGHSH and CDR2 is LQKENI in the germline V gene. Here the CDR3 reads CASFRGQDTGELFF. The DNA of the CDR3 is TGTGCCAGCTTCAGGGGGCAAGACACCGGGGAGCTGTTTTTT.

This rearrangement joins TRBV10-3 to TRBJ1-2, with a weak D call TRBD1 (5 bases). CDR3 length equals 13 residues. V dropped 8 bases and J dropped 6 bases, with 16 bases sitting between them. CDR1 and CDR2 (germline): ENHRY, SYGVKD. The CDR3 reads CAILSDRRDGYTF. DNA of the CDR3: TGTGCCATCCTTTCCGACAGAAGAGATGGCTACACCTTC.

This clone was counted between two and nine times. DNA of the CDR3: TGTGCCATCAGTGACAGGGTCCCGAACACTGAAGCTTTCTTT. This encodes CAISDRVPNTEAFF. The chain joins TRBV10-3 to TRBJ1-1; a weak D match, TRBD1 (5 bases). The germline V and J ends were trimmed by 3 bases and 1 base, with 9 bases remaining between them. The CDR3 is 14 residues long. Germline CDR1 reads ENHRY; CDR2 reads SYGVKD.